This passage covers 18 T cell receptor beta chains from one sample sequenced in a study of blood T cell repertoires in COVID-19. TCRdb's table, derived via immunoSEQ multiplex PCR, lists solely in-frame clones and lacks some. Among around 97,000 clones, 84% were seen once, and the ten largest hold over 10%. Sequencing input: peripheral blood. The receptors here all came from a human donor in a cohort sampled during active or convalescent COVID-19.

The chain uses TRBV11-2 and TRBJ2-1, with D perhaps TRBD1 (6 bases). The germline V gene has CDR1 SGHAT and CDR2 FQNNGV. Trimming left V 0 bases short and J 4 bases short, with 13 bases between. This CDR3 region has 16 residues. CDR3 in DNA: TGTGCCAGCAGCTTAGAGTCTGGACAGAGATACAATGAGCAGTTCTTC. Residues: CASSLESGQRYNEQFF.

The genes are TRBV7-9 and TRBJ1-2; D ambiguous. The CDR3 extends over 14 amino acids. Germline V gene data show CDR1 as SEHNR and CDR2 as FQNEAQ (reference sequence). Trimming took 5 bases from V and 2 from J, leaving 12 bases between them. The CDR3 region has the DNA TGTGCCAGCAGCGGGCCGCTTTCGAACTATGGCTACACCTTC. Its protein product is CASSGPLSNYGYTF. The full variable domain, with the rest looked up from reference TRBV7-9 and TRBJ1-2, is DTGVSQNPRHKITKRGQNVTFRCDPISEHNRLYWYRQTLGQGPEFLTYFQNEAQLEKSRLLSDRFSAERPKGSFSTLEIQRTEQGDSAMYLCASSGPLSNYGYTFGSGTRLTVV.

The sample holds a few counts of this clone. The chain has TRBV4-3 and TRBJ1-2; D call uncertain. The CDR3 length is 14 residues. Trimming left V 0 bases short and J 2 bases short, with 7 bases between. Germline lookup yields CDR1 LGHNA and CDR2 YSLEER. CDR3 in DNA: TGCGCCAGCAGCCAAGAGTACGGGAACTATGGCTACACCTTC. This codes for CASSQEYGNYGYTF.

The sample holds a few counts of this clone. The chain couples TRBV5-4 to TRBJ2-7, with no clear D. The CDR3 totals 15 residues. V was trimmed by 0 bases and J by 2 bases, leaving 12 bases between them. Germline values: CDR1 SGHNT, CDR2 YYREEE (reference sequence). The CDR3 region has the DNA TGTGCCAGCAGCTTGGACCCAGGCGAAGCCTACGAGCAGTACTTC. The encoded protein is CASSLDPGEAYEQYF.

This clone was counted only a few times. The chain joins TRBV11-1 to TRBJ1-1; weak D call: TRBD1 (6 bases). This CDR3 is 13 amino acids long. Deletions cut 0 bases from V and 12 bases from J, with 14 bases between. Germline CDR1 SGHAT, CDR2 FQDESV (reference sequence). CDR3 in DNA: TGTGCCAGCAGCTTAGCCCCACAGGGATTTACTTTCTTT. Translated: CASSLAPQGFTFF.

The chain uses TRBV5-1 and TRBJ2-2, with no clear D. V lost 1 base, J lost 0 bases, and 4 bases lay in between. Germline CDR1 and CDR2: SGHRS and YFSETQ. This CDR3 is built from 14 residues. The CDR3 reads CASSLLSNTGELFF. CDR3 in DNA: TGCGCCAGCAGCTTGCTTTCGAACACCGGGGAGCTGTTTTTT.

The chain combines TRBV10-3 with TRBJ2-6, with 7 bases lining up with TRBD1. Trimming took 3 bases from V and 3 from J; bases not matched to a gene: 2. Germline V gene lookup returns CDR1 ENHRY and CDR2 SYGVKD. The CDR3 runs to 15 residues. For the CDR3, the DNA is TGTGCCATCAGTGACAGGGGGAATGGGGCCAACGTCCTGACTTTC. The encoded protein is CAISDRGNGANVLTF.

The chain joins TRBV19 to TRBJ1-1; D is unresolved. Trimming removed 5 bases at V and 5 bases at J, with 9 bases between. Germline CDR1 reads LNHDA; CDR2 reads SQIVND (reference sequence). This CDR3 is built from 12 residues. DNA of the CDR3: TGTGCCAGTAGTTTAACCGGGACTGAAGCTTTCTTT. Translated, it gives CASSLTGTEAFF.

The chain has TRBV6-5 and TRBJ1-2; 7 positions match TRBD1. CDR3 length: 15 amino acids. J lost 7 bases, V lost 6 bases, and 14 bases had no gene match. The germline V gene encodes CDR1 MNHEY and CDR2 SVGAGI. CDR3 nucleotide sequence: TGTGCCAGCAGCGACCCTGGGACAGTTCCCTTTGGCTACACCTTC. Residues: CASSDPGTVPFGYTF.

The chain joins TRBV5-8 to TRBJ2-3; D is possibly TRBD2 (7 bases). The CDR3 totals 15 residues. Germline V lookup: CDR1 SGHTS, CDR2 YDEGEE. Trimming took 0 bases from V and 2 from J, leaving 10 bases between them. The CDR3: CASSLAGGPTDTQYF. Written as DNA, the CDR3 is TGTGCCAGCAGCTTGGCGGGGGGCCCCACAGATACGCAGTATTTT.

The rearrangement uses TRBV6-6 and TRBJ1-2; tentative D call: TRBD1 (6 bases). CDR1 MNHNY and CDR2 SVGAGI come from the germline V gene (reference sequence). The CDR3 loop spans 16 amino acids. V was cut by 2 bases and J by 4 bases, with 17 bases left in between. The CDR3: CASSYPMGGGSYGYTF. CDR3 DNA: TGTGCCAGCAGTTACCCAATGGGAGGGGGAAGCTATGGCTACACCTTC.

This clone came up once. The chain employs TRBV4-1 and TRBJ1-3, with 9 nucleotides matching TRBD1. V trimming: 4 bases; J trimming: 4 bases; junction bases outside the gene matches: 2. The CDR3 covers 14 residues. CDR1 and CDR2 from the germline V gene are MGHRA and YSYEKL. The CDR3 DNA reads TGCGCCAGCAGCCGCACAGGGGGCGGAAACACCATATATTTT. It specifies CASSRTGGGNTIYF.

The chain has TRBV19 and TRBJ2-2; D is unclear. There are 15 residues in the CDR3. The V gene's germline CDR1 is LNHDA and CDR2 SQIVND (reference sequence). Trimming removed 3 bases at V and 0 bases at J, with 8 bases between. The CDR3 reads CASSIHNTNTGELFF. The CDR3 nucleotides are TGTGCCAGTAGTATTCACAATACGAACACCGGGGAGCTGTTTTTT. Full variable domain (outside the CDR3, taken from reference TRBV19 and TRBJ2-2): DGGITQSPKYLFRKEGQNVTLSCEQNLNHDAMYWYRQDPGQGLRLIYYSQIVNDFQKGDIAEGYSVSREKKESFPLTVTSAQKNPTAFYLCASSIHNTNTGELFFGEGSRLTVL.

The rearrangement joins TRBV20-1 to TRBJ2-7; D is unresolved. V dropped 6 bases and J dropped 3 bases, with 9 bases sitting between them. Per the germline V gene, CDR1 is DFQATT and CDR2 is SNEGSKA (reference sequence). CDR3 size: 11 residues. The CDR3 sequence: CSAERSYEQYF. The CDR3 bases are TGCAGTGCAGAGAGGAGCTACGAGCAGTACTTC.

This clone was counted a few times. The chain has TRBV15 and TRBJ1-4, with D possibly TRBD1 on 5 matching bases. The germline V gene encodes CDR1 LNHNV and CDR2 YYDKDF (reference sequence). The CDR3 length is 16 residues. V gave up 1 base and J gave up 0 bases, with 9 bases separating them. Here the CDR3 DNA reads TGTGCCACCAGCAGAGTACAGGTTACAACTAATGAAAAACTGTTTTTT. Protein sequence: CATSRVQVTTNEKLFF.

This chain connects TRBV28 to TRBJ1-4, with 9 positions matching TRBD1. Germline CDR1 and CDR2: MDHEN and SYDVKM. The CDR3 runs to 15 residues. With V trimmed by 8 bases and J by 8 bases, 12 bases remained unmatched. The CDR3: CASSRGGTGHEKLFF. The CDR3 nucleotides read TGTGCCAGCTCCCGGGGGGGGACAGGGCACGAAAAACTGTTTTTT.

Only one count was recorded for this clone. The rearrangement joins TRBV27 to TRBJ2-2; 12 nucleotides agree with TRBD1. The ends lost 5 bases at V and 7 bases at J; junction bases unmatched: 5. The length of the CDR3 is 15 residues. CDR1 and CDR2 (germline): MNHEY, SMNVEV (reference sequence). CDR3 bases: TGTGCCAGCAGTAGGGACAGGGGGCCGAACGGGGAGCTGTTTTTT. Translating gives CASSRDRGPNGELFF.

CDR3: CASSVRDRGGYTF. DNA for the CDR3: TGTGCCAGCAGCGTCCGGGACAGGGGTGGCTACACCTTC. The V and J genes are TRBV5-4 and TRBJ1-2; 10 positions agree with TRBD1. V was pared by 4 bases and J by 7 bases, with 4 bases of the junction left unmatched. CDR1 is SGHNT and CDR2 is YYREEE in the germline V gene (reference sequence). This CDR3 has 13 amino acids.